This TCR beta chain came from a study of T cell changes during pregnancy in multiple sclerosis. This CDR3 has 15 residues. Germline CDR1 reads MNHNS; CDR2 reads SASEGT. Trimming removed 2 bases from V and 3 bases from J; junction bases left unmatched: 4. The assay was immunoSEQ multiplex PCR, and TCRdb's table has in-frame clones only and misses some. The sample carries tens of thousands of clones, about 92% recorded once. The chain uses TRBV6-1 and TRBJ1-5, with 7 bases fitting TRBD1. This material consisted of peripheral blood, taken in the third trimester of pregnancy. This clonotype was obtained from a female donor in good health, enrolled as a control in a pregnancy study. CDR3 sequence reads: CASSELTGNNQPQHF. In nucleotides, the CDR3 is TGTGCCAGCAGTGAACTGACAGGGAACAATCAGCCCCAGCATTTT.